The 11 T cell receptor beta chains in this list originate from one sample, sequenced in a study of CD4 T cells in relation to SARS-CoV-2 and coronaviruses. Some clones are missing from TCRdb's copy, which holds only in-frame ones; the method was immunoSEQ multiplex PCR. The sample has about 24,000 clones; more than 60% are singletons. CD4+ T cells from unexposed donors were obtained before the COVID-19 pandemic (2011-2018). After around nine days of culture, CD4+ T cells were isolated. These receptors have no known antigen. Sequencing input: CD4+ T cells from PBMCs, cultured in vitro. The receptors stem from a human donor in good health.

This chain connects TRBV7-2 to TRBJ1-2, with TRBD1 as a possible D gene (5 bases). CDR3 length: 14 amino acids. Between the trimmed V and J ends, which lost 2 bases and 3 bases, there was a span of 10 bases. Germline CDR1 SGHTA, CDR2 FQGNSA. CDR3 coding DNA: TGTGCCAGCAGCTTAAATAAAGGGGACTATGGCTACACCTTC. Its protein is CASSLNKGDYGYTF.

The chain joins TRBV7-6 to TRBJ2-1; no clear D. Germline V gives CDR1 SGHVS, CDR2 FNYEAQ. The CDR3 covers 16 residues. Trimming pared 7 bases from V and 7 bases from J, leaving 23 bases between. Written as DNA, the CDR3 is TGTGCCAGCATCCTAGGTGGCCCAATCGGGCAAAATGAGCAGTTCTTC. Translating gives CASILGGPIGQNEQFF. Based on the CDR3 plus reference TRBV7-6 and TRBJ2-1, the full variable domain is GAGVSQSPRYKVTKRGQDVALRCDPISGHVSLYWYRQALGQGPEFLTYFNYEAQQDKSGLPNDRFSAERPEGSISTLTIQRTEQRDSAMYRCASILGGPIGQNEQFFGPGTRLTVL.

The V and J genes are TRBV6-2 or TRBV6-3 and TRBJ1-2, with D perhaps matching TRBD1 (6 bases). The CDR3 length is 14 residues. V gave up 6 bases and J gave up 4 bases, with 15 bases separating them. CDR1 is MNHEY and CDR2 is SVGEGT in the germline V gene. The CDR3 reads CASRPYRDGYGYTF. DNA of the CDR3: TGTGCCAGCAGGCCTTACAGGGACGGCTATGGCTACACCTTC.

CDR3 DNA: TGTGCCAGCAGCCCCCGGGATTCGACTTACAATGAGCAGTTCTTC. Its protein product is CASSPRDSTYNEQFF. The chain carries TRBV7-2 and TRBJ2-1; a possible D gene is TRBD2 (5 bases). Trimming stripped 5 bases from V and 4 bases from J, with 15 bases between. The CDR3 is made up of 15 amino acids. Germline values: CDR1 SGHTA, CDR2 FQGNSA. The variable domain in full, completed from reference TRBV7-2 and TRBJ2-1, reads GAGVSQSPSNKVTEKGKDVELRCDPISGHTALYWYRQSLGQGLEFLIYFQGNSAPDKSGLPSDRFSAERTGGSVSTLTIQRTQQEDSAVYLCASSPRDSTYNEQFFGPGTRLTVL.

The rearrangement uses TRBV6-2 or TRBV6-3 and TRBJ1-5; 7 bases match TRBD1. The germline V gene has CDR1 MNHEY and CDR2 SVGEGT. This CDR3 contains 13 residues. Germline trimming cut 6 bases from V and 4 bases from J; bases unmatched to any gene: 3. CDR3 in DNA: TGTGCCAGCAGCGGGACAGAGAATCAGCCCCAGCATTTT. It is translated as CASSGTENQPQHF.

The genes are TRBV6-2 or TRBV6-3 and TRBJ2-2; a possible D gene is TRBD2 (7 bases). Per germline, CDR1 MNHEY and CDR2 SVGEGT. The CDR3 totals 14 residues. V was trimmed by 0 bases and J by 9 bases, leaving 11 bases between them. The CDR3 nucleotides are TGTGCCAGCAGTTACTCGGGCGGGGGCCGGGAGCTGTTTTTT. Amino acid sequence: CASSYSGGGRELFF.

The V gene is TRBV3-1 (or the pseudogene TRBV3-2), the J gene TRBJ1-2, with a possible D match to TRBD1 (6 bases). The CDR3 is 14 amino acids. Trimming took off 4 bases at V and 4 bases at J, with 13 bases between the two ends. In germline, CDR1 is LGHDT, CDR2 YNNKEL (reference sequence). CDR3 sequence: CASSPRQVGYGYTF. CDR3 nucleotides: TGTGCCAGCAGCCCCCGACAGGTGGGCTATGGCTACACCTTC.

This clone turned up a few times. The rearrangement joins TRBV18 to TRBJ1-5, with D perhaps matching TRBD1 (6 bases). This CDR3 has 15 residues. The germline V gene encodes CDR1 KGHSH and CDR2 LQKENI. Deletions cut 3 bases from V and 7 bases from J, with 16 bases between. In nucleotides, the CDR3 is TGTGCCAGCTCACCTCAGAGGGGGGCTGGGCAGCCCCAGCATTTT. This gives the protein CASSPQRGAGQPQHF.

The chain couples TRBV5-1 to TRBJ2-1, with 8 bases identical to TRBD1. Germline CDR1 and CDR2: SGHRS and YFSETQ. This CDR3 region has 15 residues. The trim removed 3 bases at V and 7 bases at J, leaving 9 bases unmatched. The CDR3 is CASSSGQGQWNEQFF. In DNA form, the CDR3 reads TGCGCCAGCAGCTCCGGACAGGGACAATGGAATGAGCAGTTCTTC.

The rearrangement joins TRBV5-4 to TRBJ2-7; TRBD1 matches 12 bases. The CDR3 extends over 16 amino acids. After removal of 0 bases from V and 6 bases from J, the junction contained 7 bases not matched to a gene. The germline V gene encodes CDR1 SGHNT and CDR2 YYREEE (reference sequence). The CDR3 DNA is TGTGCCAGCAGCTTGGGAAGGGGACAGGGGGCGCGCGAGCAGTACTTC. Encoded protein: CASSLGRGQGAREQYF.

This clone has only a few counts. The chain employs TRBV29-1 and TRBJ2-3, with TRBD2 as a possible D gene (7 bases). CDR1 and CDR2 from the germline V gene are SQVTM and ANQGSEA. V lost 8 bases and J lost 8, with 38 bases in between. The CDR3 runs to 19 residues. CDR3 region: CSIREGRSGHLWTSRTQYF. CDR3 nucleotide sequence: TGCAGCATTCGCGAAGGGAGATCGGGACACCTATGGACTAGTCGTACGCAGTATTTT.